A selection of T cell receptor beta chains follows, all from one sample in a study of metastatic and nonmetastatic thyroid tumors. TCRdb redid the clone calls on the PCR reads using MiXCR. The repertoire has under 35,000 clones, about 21% of them found once; the top ten carry approximately 20%. The sequenced sample was blood. The source is a female donor with papillary thyroid cancer or a benign thyroid nodule (not recorded which). Some clones in this sample may be carry-over from other donors' samples. CDR3s include the opening cysteine and the closing phenylalanine or tryptophan. Fields, in order: V gene, J gene, clone size, D gene, CDR3 protein, CDR3 DNA. A D gene is named only where the DNA matches it firmly. Size values are once, few and many counts, or a class for expanded clones, and some rows have none.

TRBV20-1	TRBJ2-1	many	-	CSANSKVAYSYNKQFF	TGCAGTGCAAATAGTAAAGTAGCGTACTCCTACAATAAGCAGTTCTTC
TRBV9	TRBJ2-1	many	TRBD2	CASSPGTSGGPYNEQFF	TGTGCCAGCAGCCCAGGGACTAGCGGGGGTCCCTACAATGAGCAGTTCTTC
TRBV9	TRBJ2-7	many	-	CASSAGPSQGEQYF	TGTGCCAGCAGCGCCGGGCCGAGCCAGGGCGAGCAGTACTTC
TRBV2	TRBJ1-2	many	-	CASSERKSYGYTF	TGTGCCAGCAGTGAGAGGAAATCCTATGGCTACACCTTC
TRBV11-2	TRBJ1-3	many	-	CASSPLLTASGNTIYF	TGTGCCAGCAGCCCGCTTTTGACGGCCTCTGGAAACACCATATATTTT
TRBV19	TRBJ1-4	many	TRBD1	CASSILGQGETNEKLFF	TGTGCCAGTAGTATTTTAGGACAGGGCGAGACTAATGAAAAACTGTTTTTT
TRBV12-5	TRBJ2-3	-	-	CVSGFGDPEDTKYF	TGTGTTAGTGGTTTCGGCGACCCCGAGGATACGAAGTATTTT
TRBV6-2/TRBV6-3	TRBJ2-7	medium-sized	-	CASGDPEGNSYEQYF	TGTGCCAGCGGGGACCCTGAGGGGAATTCCTACGAGCAGTACTTC
TRBV12-3/TRBV12-4	TRBJ2-7	many	-	CASTSSASSYEQYF	TGTGCCAGCACCTCTTCCGCGAGCTCCTACGAGCAGTACTTC
TRBV19	TRBJ2-3	few	TRBD2	CASNTGLAGTDTQYF	TGTGCCAGTAATACGGGACTAGCGGGAACAGATACGCAGTATTTT
TRBV5-1	TRBJ1-6	many	-	CASSPSGSYNSPLHF	TGCGCCAGCAGCCCATCGGGGTCCTATAATTCACCCCTCCACTTT
TRBV5-1	TRBJ1-2	many	TRBD1	CASSLGQGAKGYTF	TGCGCCAGCAGCTTGGGACAGGGGGCGAAAGGCTACACCTTC
TRBV20-1	TRBJ1-6	many	TRBD1	CSARDSGTGDSPLHF	TGCAGTGCTAGAGATAGTGGGACAGGTGATTCACCCCTCCACTTT
TRBV7-2	TRBJ2-5	many	-	CASSRSSSASQETQYF	TGTGCCAGCAGCCGTTCTTCTAGCGCCTCACAAGAGACCCAGTACTTC
TRBV15	TRBJ2-6	few	-	CATSRESGDGANVLTF	TGTGCCACCAGCAGAGAATCCGGGGATGGGGCCAACGTCCTGACTTTC
TRBV6-5	TRBJ2-3	medium-sized	TRBD2	CASSTRLAGRTDTQYF	TGTGCCAGCAGTACTCGACTAGCGGGCCGCACAGATACGCAGTATTTT
TRBV15	TRBJ1-3	many	-	CATSREIHSGNTIYF	TGTGCCACCAGTAGGGAAATACACTCTGGAAACACCATATATTTT
TRBV28	TRBJ1-2	many	TRBD1	CASNVPGQGIYGYTF	TGTGCCAGCAATGTCCCGGGACAGGGGATCTATGGCTACACCTTC
TRBV6-1	TRBJ2-1	few	-	CASSTTGKAYNEQFF	TGTGCCAGCAGCACCACAGGGAAAGCCTACAATGAGCAGTTCTTC
TRBV30	TRBJ1-1	-	-	CAWSGGNTEAFF	TGTGCCTGGTCGGGCGGGAACACTGAAGCTTTCTTT
TRBV3-1	TRBJ1-2	many	TRBD1	CASSHRGTGNGYTF	TGTGCCAGCAGCCACAGAGGGACAGGGAATGGCTACACCTTC
TRBV6-6	TRBJ2-5	many	TRBD2	CASSYSRGLAETQYF	TGTGCCAGCAGTTACTCGAGGGGACTAGCGGAGACCCAGTACTTC
TRBV27	TRBJ2-7	few	TRBD2	CASSPTSGRGEQYF	TGTGCCAGCAGTCCGACTAGCGGGAGAGGTGAGCAGTACTTC
TRBV10-3	TRBJ2-2	-	TRBD2	CAINVEREGNTGELFF	TGTGCCATCAATGTAGAACGGGAGGGTAACACCGGGGAGCTGTTTTTT
TRBV7-9	TRBJ1-2	-	-	CASSSSYPWGGYTF	TGTGCCAGCAGCTCTTCGTACCCTTGGGGCGGCTACACCTTC
TRBV15	TRBJ1-5	-	-	CATSGTYGGNQPEHF	TGTGCCACCAGCGGAACGTACGGAGGGAATCAGCCCGAGCATTTT
TRBV10-3	TRBJ1-2	many	-	CAMSDPRGRGGYTF	TGTGCCATGTCCGATCCCCGGGGGAGGGGTGGCTACACCTTC
TRBV4-3	TRBJ2-2	many	-	CASSQDRGGATGELFF	TGCGCCAGCAGCCAAGATCGCGGCGGGGCAACCGGGGAGCTGTTTTTT
TRBV11-1	TRBJ2-1	-	-	CASSNPPPGTPSYNEQFF	TGTGCCAGCAGCAACCCACCCCCGGGGACCCCCTCGTACAATGAGCAGTTCTTC
TRBV9	TRBJ2-7	many	TRBD1	CASSVGDSTYEQYF	TGTGCCAGCAGCGTAGGGGACAGTACCTACGAGCAGTACTTC
TRBV20-1	TRBJ1-4	many	-	CSAMGPAEEKLFF	TGCAGTGCCATGGGCCCGGCGGAGGAAAAACTGTTTTTT
TRBV6-6	TRBJ1-6	few	-	CASSYNIRAPLHF	TGTGCCAGCAGTTACAACATCCGGGCACCCCTCCACTTT
TRBV7-6	TRBJ2-5	many	TRBD1	CASSHSTGVGQETQYF	TGTGCCAGCAGCCACTCGACAGGGGTCGGGCAAGAGACCCAGTACTTC
TRBV11-2	TRBJ2-3	many	TRBD2	CASSFGTSGGLDTQYF	TGTGCCAGCAGCTTCGGGACTAGCGGGGGTCTAGATACGCAGTATTTT
TRBV20-1	TRBJ2-2	few	TRBD2	CSARIRGRETTGELFF	TGCAGTGCTAGAATAAGAGGGCGGGAGACCACCGGGGAGCTGTTTTTT
TRBV7-2	TRBJ1-2	many	-	CASSLFYGYTF	TGTGCCAGCAGCTTATTCTATGGCTACACCTTC
TRBV6-1	TRBJ1-2	many	TRBD1	CASSRGPTGDGRGGYTF	TGTGCCAGCAGCCGGGGGCCGACAGGGGATGGTCGGGGTGGCTACACCTTC
TRBV3-1	TRBJ2-1	many	TRBD2	CASSQESRLAGARYNEQFF	TGTGCCAGCAGCCAAGAATCACGGCTAGCGGGGGCCCGTTACAATGAGCAGTTCTTC
TRBV6-4	TRBJ2-3	few	-	CASSDPSTDTQYF	TGTGCCAGCAGTGACCCATCGACAGATACGCAGTATTTT
TRBV6-1	TRBJ2-1	-	-	CASSSNRISYNEQFF	TGTGCCAGCAGTTCCAATCGAATCTCCTACAATGAGCAGTTCTTC
TRBV6-1	TRBJ1-6	few	TRBD1	CASKPGQGYNSPLHF	TGTGCCAGCAAACCGGGACAGGGATATAATTCACCCCTCCACTTT
TRBV5-1	TRBJ2-3	-	-	CASSQSRGPDTQYF	TGCGCCAGCAGCCAGTCACGGGGGCCAGATACGCAGTATTTT
TRBV4-2	TRBJ1-1	-	-	CASSQVSVNTEAFF	TGTGCCAGCAGCCAAGTCTCTGTGAACACTGAAGCTTTCTTT
TRBV12-3/TRBV12-4	TRBJ1-1	-	TRBD1	CASSSGGEAFF	TGTGCCAGCAGTTCAGGGGGTGAAGCTTTCTTT
TRBV6-1	TRBJ2-7	-	-	CASRPGKGEQYF	TGTGCCAGCCGCCCAGGGAAAGGCGAGCAGTACTTC
TRBV20-1	TRBJ2-2	few	-	CSARDARGRTGELFF	TGCAGTGCTAGAGATGCCAGGGGAAGGACCGGGGAGCTGTTTTTT
TRBV12-3/TRBV12-4	TRBJ2-3	many	TRBD2	CASSLEEAGGQTDTQYF	TGTGCCAGCAGTTTAGAAGAGGCGGGGGGTCAAACAGATACGCAGTATTTT
TRBV6-5	TRBJ1-4	-	-	CASSTDRGEKLFF	TGTGCCAGCAGTACGGACCGGGGGGAAAAACTGTTTTTT
TRBV18	TRBJ1-5	many	-	CASSQQEGHNQPQHF	TGTGCCAGCTCCCAGCAAGAAGGGCATAATCAGCCCCAGCATTTT
TRBV19	TRBJ2-5	many	TRBD2	CASSIDGSSGGALQETQYF	TGTGCCAGTAGTATAGATGGGTCTAGCGGGGGGGCCCTTCAAGAGACCCAGTACTTC